This record looks at one TCR beta chain sequence and its context. Its antigen is still unknown. The input lacks base qualities; no much larger clone sits a single base away. The donors were limited-stage small-cell lung cancer patients who had surgical resection in Hangzhou, China, between the late 2000s and the early 2020s. All donors were treated with upfront surgery without preoperative chemotherapy or radiotherapy, and immunotherapy was not given to any donor before or after surgery. In the sequenced cohort of around 19 patients, every patient was either a smoker or a heavy second-hand smoker. Adjacent normal lung was collected at least 2 cm from the tumor margin and was confirmed morphologically free of malignant cells by two pathologists. Multi-region TCR-beta sequencing of resected limited-stage small-cell lung cancers and of tumor-adjacent lung tissue was performed to characterize T cell repertoire heterogeneity. Genomic DNA was extracted from FFPE tissue using the AllPrep DNA/RNA FFPE Kit (Qiagen).

V was cut back by 4 bases and J by 5 bases, leaving a gap of 17 bases between them. Via the germline V gene (reference sequence), CDR1 is GTSNPN and CDR2 SVGIG. The CDR3 sequence holds 15 residues, the cysteine and phenylalanine included. The entry retains the CDR3 DNA only, 45 bases that are in frame from base 1. The immunoSEQ hsTCRB Kit was used with multiplexed V- and J-gene primers to amplify TCR-beta CDR3 regions from genomic DNA. Unique DNA barcodes were added in a second PCR, and the samples were pooled together with a negative control and a positive control. Pooled TCR-beta libraries were sequenced on an Illumina MiSeq with a 150-cycle paired-end protocol. For the original study's pipeline: Raw sequencing data were processed by Adaptive Biotechnologies into a report with normalized, annotated TCR-beta repertoires. T-cell density was computed as TCR-beta templates normalized to usable DNA, which was estimated by amplifying housekeeping genes. Richness was defined as the count of unique rearrangements, and clonality was defined as 1 minus Pielou's evenness. TCRdb limited this immuneACCESS table to in-frame rearrangements with V and J called. A share of clones is missing; checked studies link under half to unresolved V genes, and the rest is unexplained. V and J calls and clone size are given by that table; D and trimming were obtained from the DNA. In all, the sample holds under 500 clones, and 70% to 90% of those were seen once. About 6.2% of the sample belongs to the ten largest clones.

The data belong to a study of T cells and copy number aberrations in small-cell lung cancer (dated by TCRdb to the early 2020s). Study-wide context: TCR repertoire sequencing was paired with whole-exome sequencing of the same tumor regions to relate T cell metrics to mutations and copy number aberrations. Tumor TCR data existed for some 17 patients, and around 15 patients had TCR data from both tumor tissue and normal tissue. Overall study outcomes, separate from this receptor: Tumors had lower T-cell density, richness and clonality than adjacent lung tissue, though the difference in density was not significant. All specimens were formalin-fixed paraffin-embedded tissue, which is known to introduce sequencing artifacts. The study was limited by a small sample size because surgical resection is uncommon in small-cell lung cancer, and the findings require validation.

The TCR comes from a man in his sixties with small cell lung cancer. The chain is made from TRBV30 and TRBJ2-2; matching of 5 bases hints at TRBD2 as the D gene. The sequencing sample was made of normal tissue next to the tumor. This receptor carries the CDR3 CAWTSNSAWTGELFF. The DNA sequence reads TGTGCCTGGACGTCGAATAGCGCCTGGACCGGGGAGCTGTTTTTT.